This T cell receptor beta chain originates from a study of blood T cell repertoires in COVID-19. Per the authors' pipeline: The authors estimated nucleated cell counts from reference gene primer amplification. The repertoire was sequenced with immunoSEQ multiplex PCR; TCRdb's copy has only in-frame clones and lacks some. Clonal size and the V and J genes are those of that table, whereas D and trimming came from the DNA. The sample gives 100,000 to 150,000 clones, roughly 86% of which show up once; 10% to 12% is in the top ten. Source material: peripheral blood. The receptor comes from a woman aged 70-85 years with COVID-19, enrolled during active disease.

The CDR3 nucleotides read TGTGCCAGCAGCGGGGTGACACCAAACTATGGCTACACCTTC. Protein: CASSGVTPNYGYTF. The chain uses TRBV2 and TRBJ1-2; no firm D call. Germline V gene data show CDR1 as SNHLY and CDR2 as FYNNEI. CDR3 length: 14 residues. Between the trimmed V and J ends, which lost 6 bases and 2 bases, there was a span of 13 bases.